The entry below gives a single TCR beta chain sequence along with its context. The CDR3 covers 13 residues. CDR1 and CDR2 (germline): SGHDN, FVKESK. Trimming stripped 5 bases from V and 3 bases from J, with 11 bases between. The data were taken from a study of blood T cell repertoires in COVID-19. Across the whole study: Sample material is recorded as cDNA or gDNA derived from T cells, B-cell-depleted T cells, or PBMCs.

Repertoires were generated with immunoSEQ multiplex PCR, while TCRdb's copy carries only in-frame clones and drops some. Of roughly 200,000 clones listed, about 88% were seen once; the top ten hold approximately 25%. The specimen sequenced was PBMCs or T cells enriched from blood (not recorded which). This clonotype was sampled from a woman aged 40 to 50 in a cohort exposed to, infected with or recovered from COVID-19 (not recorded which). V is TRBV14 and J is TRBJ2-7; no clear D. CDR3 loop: CASSAYNGYEQYF. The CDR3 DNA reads TGTGCCAGCAGCGCCTATAACGGCTACGAGCAGTACTTC. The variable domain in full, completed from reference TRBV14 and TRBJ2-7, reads EAGVTQFPSHSVIEKGQTVTLRCDPISGHDNLYWYRRVMGKEIKFLLHFVKESKQDESGMPNNRFLAERTGGTYSTLKVQPAELEDSGVYFCASSAYNGYEQYFGPGTRLTVT.